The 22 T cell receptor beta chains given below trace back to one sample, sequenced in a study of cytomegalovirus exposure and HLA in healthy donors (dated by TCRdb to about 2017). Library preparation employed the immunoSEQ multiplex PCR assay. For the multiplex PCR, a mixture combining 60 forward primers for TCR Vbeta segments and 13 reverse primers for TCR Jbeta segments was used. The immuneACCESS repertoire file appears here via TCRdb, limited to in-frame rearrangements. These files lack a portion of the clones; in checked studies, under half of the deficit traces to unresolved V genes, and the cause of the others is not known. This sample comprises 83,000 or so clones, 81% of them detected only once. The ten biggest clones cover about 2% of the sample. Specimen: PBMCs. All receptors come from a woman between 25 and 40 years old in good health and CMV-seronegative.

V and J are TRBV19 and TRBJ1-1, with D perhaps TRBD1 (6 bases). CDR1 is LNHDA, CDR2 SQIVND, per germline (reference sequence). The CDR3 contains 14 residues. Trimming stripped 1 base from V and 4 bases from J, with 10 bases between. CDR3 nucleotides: TGTGCCAGTAGTATAGGGGGGGGCGGCACTGAAGCTTTCTTT. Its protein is CASSIGGGGTEAFF.

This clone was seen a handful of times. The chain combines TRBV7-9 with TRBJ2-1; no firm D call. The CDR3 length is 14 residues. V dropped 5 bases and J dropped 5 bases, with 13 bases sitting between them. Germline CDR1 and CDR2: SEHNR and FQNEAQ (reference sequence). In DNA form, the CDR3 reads TGTGCCAGCAGCCCCGTTGGTAGTCACAATGAGCAGTTCTTC. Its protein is CASSPVGSHNEQFF.

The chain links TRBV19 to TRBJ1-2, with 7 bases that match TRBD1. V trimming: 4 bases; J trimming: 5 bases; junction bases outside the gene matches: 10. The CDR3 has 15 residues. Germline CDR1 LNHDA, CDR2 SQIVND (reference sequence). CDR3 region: CASSTGQRRGYGYTF. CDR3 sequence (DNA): TGTGCCAGTAGTACGGGACAGCGTAGGGGGTATGGCTACACCTTC.

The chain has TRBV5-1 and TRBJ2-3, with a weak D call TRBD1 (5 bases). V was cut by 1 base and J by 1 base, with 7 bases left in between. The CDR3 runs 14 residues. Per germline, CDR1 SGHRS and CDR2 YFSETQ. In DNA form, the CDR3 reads TGCGCCAGCAGCTTGCCAGGGCGCACAGATACGCAGTATTTT. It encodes CASSLPGRTDTQYF.

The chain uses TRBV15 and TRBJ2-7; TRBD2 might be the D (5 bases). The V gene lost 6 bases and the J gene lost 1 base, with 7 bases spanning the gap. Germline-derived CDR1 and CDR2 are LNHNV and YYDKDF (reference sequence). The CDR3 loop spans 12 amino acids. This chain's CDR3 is CATSPGSYEQYF. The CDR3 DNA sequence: TGTGCCACCAGTCCGGGATCCTACGAGCAGTACTTC.

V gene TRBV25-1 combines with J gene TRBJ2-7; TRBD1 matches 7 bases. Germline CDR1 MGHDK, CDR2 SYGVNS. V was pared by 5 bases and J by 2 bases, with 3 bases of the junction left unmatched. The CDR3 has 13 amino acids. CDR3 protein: CASSIGTAYEQYF. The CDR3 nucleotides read TGTGCCAGCAGTATCGGGACAGCCTACGAGCAGTACTTC.

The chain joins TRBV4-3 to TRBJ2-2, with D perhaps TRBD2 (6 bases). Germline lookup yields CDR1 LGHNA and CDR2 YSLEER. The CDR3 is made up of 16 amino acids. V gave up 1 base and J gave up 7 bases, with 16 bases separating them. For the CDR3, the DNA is TGCGCCAGCAGCCAAGTCCCCTCCCTCGGGGGCGGGGAGCTGTTTTTT. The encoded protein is CASSQVPSLGGGELFF.

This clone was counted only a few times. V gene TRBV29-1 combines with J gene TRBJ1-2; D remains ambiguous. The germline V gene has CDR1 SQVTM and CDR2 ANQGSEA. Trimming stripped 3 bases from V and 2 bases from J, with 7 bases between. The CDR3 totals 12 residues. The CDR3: CSVEETNYGYTF. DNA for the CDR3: TGCAGCGTTGAGGAGACCAACTATGGCTACACCTTC.

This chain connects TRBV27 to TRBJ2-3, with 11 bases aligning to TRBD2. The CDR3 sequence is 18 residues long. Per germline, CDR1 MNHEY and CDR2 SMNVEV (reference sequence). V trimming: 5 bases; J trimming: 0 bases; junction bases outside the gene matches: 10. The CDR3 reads CASSRLAGGQTSTDTQYF. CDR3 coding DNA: TGTGCCAGCAGTCGTCTAGCGGGAGGTCAAACGAGCACAGATACGCAGTATTTT.

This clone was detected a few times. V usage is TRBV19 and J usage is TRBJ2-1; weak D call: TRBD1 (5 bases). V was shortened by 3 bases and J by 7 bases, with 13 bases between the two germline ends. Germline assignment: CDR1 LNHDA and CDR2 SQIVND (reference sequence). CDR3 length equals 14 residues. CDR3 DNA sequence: TGTGCCAGTAGTATTCCAGGGATAAGGAATGAGCAGTTCTTC. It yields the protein CASSIPGIRNEQFF.

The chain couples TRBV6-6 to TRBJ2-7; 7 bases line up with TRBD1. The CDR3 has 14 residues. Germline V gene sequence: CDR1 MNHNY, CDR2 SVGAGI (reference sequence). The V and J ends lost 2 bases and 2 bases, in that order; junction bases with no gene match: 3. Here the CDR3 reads CASSYPGQAYEQYF. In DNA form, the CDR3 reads TGTGCCAGCAGTTACCCCGGACAGGCCTACGAGCAGTACTTC.

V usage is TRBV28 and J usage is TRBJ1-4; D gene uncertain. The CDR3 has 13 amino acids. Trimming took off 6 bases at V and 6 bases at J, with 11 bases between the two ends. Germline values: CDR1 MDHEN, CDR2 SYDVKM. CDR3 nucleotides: TGTGCCAGCAGCTCCCTCCGGGATGAAAAACTGTTTTTT. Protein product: CASSSLRDEKLFF.

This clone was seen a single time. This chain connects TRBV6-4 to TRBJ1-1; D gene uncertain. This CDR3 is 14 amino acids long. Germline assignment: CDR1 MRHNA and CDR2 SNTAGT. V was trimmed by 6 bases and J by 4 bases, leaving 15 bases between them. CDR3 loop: CASSPGSGGTEAFF. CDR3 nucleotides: TGTGCCAGCAGCCCGGGGTCGGGTGGCACTGAAGCTTTCTTT.

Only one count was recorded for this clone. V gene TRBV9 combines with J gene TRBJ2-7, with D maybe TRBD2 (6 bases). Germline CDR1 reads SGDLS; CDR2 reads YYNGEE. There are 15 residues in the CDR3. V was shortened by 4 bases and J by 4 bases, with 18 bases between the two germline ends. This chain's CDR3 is CASSTGGGSGYEQYF. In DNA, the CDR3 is TGTGCCAGCAGCACCGGGGGTGGGAGCGGGTACGAGCAGTACTTC.

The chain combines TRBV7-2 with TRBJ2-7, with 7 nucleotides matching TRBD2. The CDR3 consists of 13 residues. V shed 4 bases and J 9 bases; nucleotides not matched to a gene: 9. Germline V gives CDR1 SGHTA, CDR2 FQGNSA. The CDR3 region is CASSSGGEVRQYF. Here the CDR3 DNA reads TGTGCCAGCAGCTCGGGGGGAGAAGTGCGGCAGTACTTC.

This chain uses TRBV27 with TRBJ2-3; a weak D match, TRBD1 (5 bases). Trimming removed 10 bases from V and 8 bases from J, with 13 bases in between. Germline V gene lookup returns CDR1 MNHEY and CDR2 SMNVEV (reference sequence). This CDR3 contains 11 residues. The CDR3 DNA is TGTGCCACGAGTAGGGGCGGTACGCAGTATTTT. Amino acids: CATSRGGTQYF.

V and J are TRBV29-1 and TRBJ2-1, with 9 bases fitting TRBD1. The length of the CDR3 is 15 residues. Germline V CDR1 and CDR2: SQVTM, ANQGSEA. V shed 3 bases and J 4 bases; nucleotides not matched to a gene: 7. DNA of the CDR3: TGCAGCGTTGAGTTGACAGGGGGTCTTTACAATGAGCAGTTCTTC. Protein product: CSVELTGGLYNEQFF.

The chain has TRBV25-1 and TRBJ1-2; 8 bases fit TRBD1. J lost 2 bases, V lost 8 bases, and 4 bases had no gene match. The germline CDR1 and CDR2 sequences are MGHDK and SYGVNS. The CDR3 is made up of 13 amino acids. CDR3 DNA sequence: TGTGCCAGCCGAGGACAGGGAAACTATGGCTACACCTTC. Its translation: CASRGQGNYGYTF.

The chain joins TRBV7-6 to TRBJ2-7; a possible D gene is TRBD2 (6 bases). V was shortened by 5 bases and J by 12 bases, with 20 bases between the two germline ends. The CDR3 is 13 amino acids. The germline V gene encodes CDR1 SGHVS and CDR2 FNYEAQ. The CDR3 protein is CASSPPGFAGLYF. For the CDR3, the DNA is TGTGCCAGCAGCCCACCCGGATTCGCGGGGCTGTACTTC.

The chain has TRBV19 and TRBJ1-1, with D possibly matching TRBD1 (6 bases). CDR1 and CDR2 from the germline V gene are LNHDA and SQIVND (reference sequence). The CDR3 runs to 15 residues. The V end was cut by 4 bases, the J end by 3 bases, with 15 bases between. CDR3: CASSNYRAGYTEAFF. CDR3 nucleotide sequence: TGTGCCAGTAGTAACTACAGGGCCGGATACACTGAAGCTTTCTTT.

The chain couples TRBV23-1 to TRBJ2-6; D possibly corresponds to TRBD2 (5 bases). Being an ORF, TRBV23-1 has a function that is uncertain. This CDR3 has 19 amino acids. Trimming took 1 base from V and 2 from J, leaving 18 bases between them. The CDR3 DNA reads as TGCGCCAGCAGTCAATGCGAAACGGGCACGGGGACTGGGGCCAACGTCCTGACTTTC. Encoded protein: CASSQCETGTGTGANVLTF.

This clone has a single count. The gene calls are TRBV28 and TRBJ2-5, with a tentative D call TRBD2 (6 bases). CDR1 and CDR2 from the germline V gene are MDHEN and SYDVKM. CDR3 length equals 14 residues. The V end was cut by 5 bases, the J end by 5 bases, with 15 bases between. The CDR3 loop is CASSLGGVRETQYF. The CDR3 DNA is TGTGCCAGCAGTCTCGGGGGTGTAAGGGAGACCCAGTACTTC.